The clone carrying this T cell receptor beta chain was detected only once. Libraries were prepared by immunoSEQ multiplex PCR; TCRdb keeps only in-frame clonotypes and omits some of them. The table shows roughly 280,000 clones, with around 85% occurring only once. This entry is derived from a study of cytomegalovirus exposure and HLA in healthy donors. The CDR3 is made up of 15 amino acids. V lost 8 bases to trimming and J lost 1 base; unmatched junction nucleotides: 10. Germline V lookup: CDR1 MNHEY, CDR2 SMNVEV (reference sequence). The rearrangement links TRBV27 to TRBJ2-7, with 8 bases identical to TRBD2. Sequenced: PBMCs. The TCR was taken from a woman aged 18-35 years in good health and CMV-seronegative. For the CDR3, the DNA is TGTGCCAGCCGCCGGCCAGCGGGGGAATCCTACGAGCAGTACTTC. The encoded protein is CASRRPAGESYEQYF.